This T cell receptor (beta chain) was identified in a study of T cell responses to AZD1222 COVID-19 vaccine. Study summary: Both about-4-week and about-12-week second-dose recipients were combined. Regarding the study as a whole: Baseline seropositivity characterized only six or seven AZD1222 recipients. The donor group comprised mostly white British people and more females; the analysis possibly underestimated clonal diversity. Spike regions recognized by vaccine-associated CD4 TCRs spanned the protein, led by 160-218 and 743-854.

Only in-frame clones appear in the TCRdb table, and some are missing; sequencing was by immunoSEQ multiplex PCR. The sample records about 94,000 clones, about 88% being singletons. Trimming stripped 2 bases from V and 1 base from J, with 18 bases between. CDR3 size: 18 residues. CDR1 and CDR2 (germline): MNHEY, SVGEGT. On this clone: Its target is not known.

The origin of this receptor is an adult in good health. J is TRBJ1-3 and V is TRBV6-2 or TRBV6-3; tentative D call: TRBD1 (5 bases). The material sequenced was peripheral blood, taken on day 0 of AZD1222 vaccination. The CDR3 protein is CASSYGAWDPRSGNTIYF. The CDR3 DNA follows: TGTGCCAGCAGTTACGGGGCCTGGGACCCGCGGTCTGGAAACACCATATATTTT.